These 19 T cell receptor beta chains came from one sample sequenced in a study of cytomegalovirus exposure and HLA in healthy donors. PCR involved 60 Vbeta and 13 Jbeta primers. The table came from immunoSEQ multiplex PCR; TCRdb's copy has only in-frame clones and leaves some out. Here the sample spans about 230,000 clones, over 75% being singletons. The material sequenced was PBMCs. Source of these receptors: a boy between 10 and 17 years old in good health and CMV-seronegative.

The rearrangement uses TRBV4-2 and TRBJ2-3; 12 bases align to TRBD2. This CDR3 region has 16 residues. Germline values: CDR1 LGHNA, CDR2 YNFKEQ. V lost 2 bases and J lost 7; bases outside the gene matches: 7. CDR3 amino acids: CASSQPLAGGTNTQYF. The CDR3 DNA sequence: TGTGCCAGCAGCCAACCGCTAGCGGGAGGGACTAATACGCAGTATTTT.

The chain combines TRBV6-5 with TRBJ2-1; 8 bases align to TRBD2. The CDR3 length is 15 residues. V shed 6 bases, J shed 7 bases, and the junction held 11 bases outside the gene matches. Germline CDR1 and CDR2: MNHEY and SVGAGI. DNA for the CDR3: TGTGCCAGCAGAACCGGGACTAGGCTGGGGAATGAGCAGTTCTTC. Amino acid sequence: CASRTGTRLGNEQFF.

V is TRBV29-1 and J is TRBJ1-2, with a tentative D call TRBD1 (6 bases). Per germline, CDR1 SQVTM and CDR2 ANQGSEA. Trimming stripped 6 bases from V and 6 bases from J, with 14 bases between. There are 12 residues in the CDR3. The CDR3 sequence: CSVPRGGHGYTF. CDR3 nucleotide sequence: TGCAGCGTCCCTAGGGGGGGGCATGGCTACACCTTC.

This clone was detected once. V gene TRBV11-3 combines with J gene TRBJ1-2, with 7 positions matching TRBD1. The CDR3 has 15 amino acids. The germline V gene encodes CDR1 SGHNT and CDR2 YENEEA. With 5 bases clipped from V and 4 bases from J, the junction kept 10 bases outside the gene matches. CDR3 in DNA: TGTGCCAGCAGCCCCCGACAGGGCGTGGGCTATGGCTACACCTTC. It is translated as CASSPRQGVGYGYTF.

The CDR3 sequence is CAWRERRNTEAFF. The CDR3 nucleotides are TGTGCCTGGAGGGAAAGGAGGAACACTGAAGCTTTCTTT. The chain links TRBV30 to TRBJ1-1; unclear D gene. The germline V and J ends were trimmed by 3 bases and 1 base, with 9 bases remaining between them. CDR3 size: 13 residues. CDR1 and CDR2 (germline): GTSNPN, SVGIG (reference sequence).

The gene calls are TRBV4-1 and TRBJ1-2; 9 bases fit TRBD1. V dropped 1 base and J dropped 0; count of bases not matched to a gene: 15. The CDR3 is 20 residues long. The germline CDR1 and CDR2 sequences are MGHRA and YSYEKL. The CDR3 region has the DNA TGCGCCAGCAGCCAAGTCTTAATCGGAGGACAGGGGCGAACTAACTATGGCTACACCTTC. This translates into CASSQVLIGGQGRTNYGYTF.

The chain has TRBV9 and TRBJ2-7, with a weak D call TRBD1 (6 bases). Trimming cost V 0 bases and J 5 bases, with 9 bases left between them. Germline V gene lookup returns CDR1 SGDLS and CDR2 YYNGEE. This CDR3 is built from 13 residues. This CDR3 is CASSVGGLDEQYF. The CDR3 nucleotides are TGTGCCAGCAGCGTAGGGGGGCTCGACGAGCAGTACTTC.

This chain joins TRBV10-3 and TRBJ2-3, with TRBD2 as a possible D gene (6 bases). This CDR3 is 14 amino acids long. With 8 bases removed from V and 2 bases from J, the gap between germline ends came to 14 bases. Germline V gene sequence: CDR1 ENHRY, CDR2 SYGVKD. CDR3 sequence reads: CAIRRVAPTDTQYF. The CDR3 DNA reads TGTGCCATCCGGAGGGTCGCGCCCACAGATACGCAGTATTTT.

The genes are TRBV11-2 and TRBJ1-1, with TRBD1 matching 10 bases. J was trimmed by 1 base and V by 3 bases; bases with no gene match: 2. Looked up from germline, CDR1 is SGHAT and CDR2 is FQNNGV. CDR3 length equals 15 residues. The CDR3 spells CASSLGQGKNTEAFF. In DNA form, the CDR3 reads TGTGCCAGCAGCTTGGGACAGGGGAAGAACACTGAAGCTTTCTTT.

The chain links TRBV18 to TRBJ2-7; D might be TRBD2 (5 bases). Trimming took off 8 bases at V and 7 bases at J, with 18 bases between the two ends. CDR3 length equals 13 residues. Germline V CDR1 and CDR2: KGHSH, LQKENI. The chain's CDR3 is CASAGGPSGEQYF. As DNA, the CDR3 is TGTGCCAGCGCCGGAGGACCCTCGGGGGAGCAGTACTTC. Based on the CDR3 plus reference TRBV18 and TRBJ2-7, the full variable domain is NAGVMQNPRHLVRRRGQEARLRCSPMKGHSHVYWYRQLPEEGLKFMVYLQKENIIDESGMPKERFSAEFPKEGPSILRIQQVVRGDSAAYFCASAGGPSGEQYFGPGTRLTVT.

The chain employs TRBV29-1 and TRBJ2-7, with a weak D call TRBD1 (5 bases). V gave up 6 bases and J gave up 6 bases, with 15 bases separating them. Looked up from germline, CDR1 is SQVTM and CDR2 is ANQGSEA. The CDR3 covers 12 residues. In DNA form, the CDR3 reads TGCAGCGTCAGAACGACAGCTATCGAGCAGTACTTC. It is translated as CSVRTTAIEQYF.

This chain links TRBV19 with TRBJ1-3; D not resolved. Per the germline V gene, CDR1 is LNHDA and CDR2 is SQIVND (reference sequence). Trimming removed 4 bases at V and 0 bases at J, with 16 bases between. The CDR3 is 17 amino acids. The CDR3 loop is CASSKVIAPSSGNTIYF. For the CDR3, the DNA is TGTGCCAGTAGTAAAGTCATAGCCCCGAGCTCTGGAAACACCATATATTTT.

V gene TRBV7-9 combines with J gene TRBJ1-6, with no clear D. This CDR3 contains 14 residues. The V gene's germline CDR1 is SEHNR and CDR2 FQNEAQ (reference sequence). Trimming removed 6 bases from V and 7 bases from J, with 13 bases in between. The CDR3 coding sequence is TGTGCCAGCAGTTCCGCAGGTTTCAATTCACCCCTCCACTTT. Protein: CASSSAGFNSPLHF.

This chain uses TRBV7-9 with TRBJ2-1, with D possibly matching TRBD2 (6 bases). Germline loops: CDR1 SEHNR, CDR2 FQNEAQ (reference sequence). CDR3 length equals 12 residues. V dropped 10 bases and J dropped 4 bases, with 11 bases sitting between them. CDR3 sequence reads: CATAGGYNEQFF. The CDR3 DNA reads TGTGCCACCGCCGGGGGATACAATGAGCAGTTCTTC.

In nucleotides, the CDR3 is TGTGCCAGCAGCTTACAACCGCCAGGCTACGAGCAGTACTTC. Protein: CASSLQPPGYEQYF. The chain combines TRBV7-9 with TRBJ2-7; D unclear. V lost 2 bases and J lost 3, with 11 bases in between. Germline V gives CDR1 SEHNR, CDR2 FQNEAQ (reference sequence). This CDR3 comprises 14 residues.

The J gene is TRBJ2-2, the V gene TRBV29-1; TRBD1 matches 10 bases. V trimming: 7 bases; J trimming: 3 bases; junction bases outside the gene matches: 5. The CDR3 totals 14 residues. Germline V gene sequence: CDR1 SQVTM, CDR2 ANQGSEA. The CDR3 here is CSAGTGAHTGELFF. The CDR3 DNA is TGCAGCGCCGGGACAGGGGCCCACACCGGGGAGCTGTTTTTT.

This chain uses TRBV10-3 with TRBJ1-2; 8 nucleotides agree with TRBD1. The V gene end was trimmed by 3 bases and the J gene end by 5 bases; junction bases not matched to a gene: 8. This CDR3 is 15 amino acids long. The germline CDR1 and CDR2 sequences are ENHRY and SYGVKD. CDR3 residues: CAISDQGTGSYGYTF. The CDR3 bases are TGTGCCATCAGTGATCAAGGGACAGGATCTTATGGCTACACCTTC.

This chain connects TRBV9 to TRBJ2-2, with a weak D call TRBD2 (8 bases). CDR3 length equals 15 residues. Germline V gene lookup returns CDR1 SGDLS and CDR2 YYNGEE. V was shortened by 3 bases and J by 6 bases, with 15 bases between the two germline ends. This CDR3 reads CASSGQGGGSGELFF. CDR3 in DNA: TGTGCCAGCAGCGGACAGGGCGGGGGGTCCGGGGAGCTGTTTTTT.

This chain connects TRBV5-1 to TRBJ2-7, with 8 bases lining up with TRBD2. In germline, CDR1 is SGHRS, CDR2 YFSETQ. This CDR3 contains 17 residues. V lost 0 bases, J lost 1 base, and 9 bases stayed unmatched. CDR3 sequence reads: CASSLASGLADSYEQYF. The DNA for the CDR3 is TGCGCCAGCAGCTTGGCCAGTGGACTAGCTGATTCCTACGAGCAGTACTTC.